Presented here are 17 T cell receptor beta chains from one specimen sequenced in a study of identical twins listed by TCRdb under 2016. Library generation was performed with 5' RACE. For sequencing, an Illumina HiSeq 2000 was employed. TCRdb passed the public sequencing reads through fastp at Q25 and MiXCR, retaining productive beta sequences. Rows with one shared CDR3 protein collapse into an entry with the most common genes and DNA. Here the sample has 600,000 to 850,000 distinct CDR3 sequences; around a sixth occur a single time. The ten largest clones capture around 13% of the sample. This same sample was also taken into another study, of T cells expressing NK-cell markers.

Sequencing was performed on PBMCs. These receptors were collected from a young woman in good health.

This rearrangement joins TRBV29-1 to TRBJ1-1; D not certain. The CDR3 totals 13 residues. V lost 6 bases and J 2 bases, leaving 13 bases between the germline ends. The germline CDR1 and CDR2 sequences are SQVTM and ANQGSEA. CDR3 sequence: CSVASERNTEAFF. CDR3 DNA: TGCAGCGTCGCATCAGAGAGAAACACTGAAGCTTTCTTT.

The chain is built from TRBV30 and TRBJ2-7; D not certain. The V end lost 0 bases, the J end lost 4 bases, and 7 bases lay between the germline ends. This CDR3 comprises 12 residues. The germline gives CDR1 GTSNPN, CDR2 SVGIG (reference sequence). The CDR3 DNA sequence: TGTGCCTGGAGTGTACTGAGGTACGAGCAGTACTTC. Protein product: CAWSVLRYEQYF.

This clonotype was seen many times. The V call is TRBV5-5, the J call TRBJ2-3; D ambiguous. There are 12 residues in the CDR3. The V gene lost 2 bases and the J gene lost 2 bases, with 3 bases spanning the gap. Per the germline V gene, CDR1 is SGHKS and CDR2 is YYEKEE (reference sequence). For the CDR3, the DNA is TGTGCCAGCAGCTTATACACAGATACGCAGTATTTT. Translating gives CASSLYTDTQYF.

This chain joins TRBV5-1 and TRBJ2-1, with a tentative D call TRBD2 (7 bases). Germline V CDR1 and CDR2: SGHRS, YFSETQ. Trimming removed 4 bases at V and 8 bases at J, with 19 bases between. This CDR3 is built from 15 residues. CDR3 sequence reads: CASSPNLGGAHEQFF. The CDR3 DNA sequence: TGCGCCAGCAGCCCCAACCTGGGGGGGGCCCATGAGCAGTTCTTC.

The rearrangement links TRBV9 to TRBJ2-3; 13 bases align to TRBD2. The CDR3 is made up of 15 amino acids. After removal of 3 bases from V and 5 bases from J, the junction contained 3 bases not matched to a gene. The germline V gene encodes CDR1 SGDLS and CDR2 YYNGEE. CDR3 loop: CASSELAGGVDTQYF. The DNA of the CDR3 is TGTGCCAGCAGCGAACTAGCGGGAGGGGTAGATACGCAGTATTTT.

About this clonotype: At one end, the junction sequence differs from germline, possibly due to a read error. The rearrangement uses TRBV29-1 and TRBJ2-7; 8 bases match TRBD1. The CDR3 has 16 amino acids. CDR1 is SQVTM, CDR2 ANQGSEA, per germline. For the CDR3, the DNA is TGCAGCGTCGAAGGACAGGGCCGACAAAGCTCCTACGAGCAGTACTTC. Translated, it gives CSVEGQGRQSSYEQYF.

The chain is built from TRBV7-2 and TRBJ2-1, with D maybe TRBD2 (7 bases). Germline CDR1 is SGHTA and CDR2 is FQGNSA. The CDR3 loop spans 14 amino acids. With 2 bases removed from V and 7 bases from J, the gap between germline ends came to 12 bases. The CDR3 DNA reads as TGTGCCAGCAGCTTACCGGGGGGCCATAATGAGCAGTTCTTC. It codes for CASSLPGGHNEQFF.

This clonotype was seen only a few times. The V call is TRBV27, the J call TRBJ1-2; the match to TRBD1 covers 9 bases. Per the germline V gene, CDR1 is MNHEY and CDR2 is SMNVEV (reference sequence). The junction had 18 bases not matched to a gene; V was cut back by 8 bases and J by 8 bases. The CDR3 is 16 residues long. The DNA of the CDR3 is TGTGCCAGCGGCAGACAGGGGGTCACCACCGCCGGGGGCTACACCTTC. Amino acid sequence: CASGRQGVTTAGGYTF.

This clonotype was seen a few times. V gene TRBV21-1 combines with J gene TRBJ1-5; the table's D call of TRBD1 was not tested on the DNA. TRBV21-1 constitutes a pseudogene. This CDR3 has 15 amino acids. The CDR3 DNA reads TGTGCCACGCCAGGGGGCGGACATAGCAATCAGCCCCAGCATTTT. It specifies CATPGGGHSNQPQHF.

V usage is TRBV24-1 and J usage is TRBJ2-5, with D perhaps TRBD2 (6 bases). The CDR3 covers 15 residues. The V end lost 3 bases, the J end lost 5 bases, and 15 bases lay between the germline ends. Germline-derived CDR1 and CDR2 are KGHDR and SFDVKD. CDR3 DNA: TGTGCCACCAGTGATCCGGCCTCGGCGGGGGAGACCCAGTACTTC. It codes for CATSDPASAGETQYF.

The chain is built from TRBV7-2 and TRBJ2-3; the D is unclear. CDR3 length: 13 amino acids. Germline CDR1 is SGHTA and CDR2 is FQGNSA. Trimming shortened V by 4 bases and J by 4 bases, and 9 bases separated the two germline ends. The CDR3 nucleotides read TGTGCCAGCAGCTCCCAAGAGGCAGATACGCAGTATTTT. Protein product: CASSSQEADTQYF.

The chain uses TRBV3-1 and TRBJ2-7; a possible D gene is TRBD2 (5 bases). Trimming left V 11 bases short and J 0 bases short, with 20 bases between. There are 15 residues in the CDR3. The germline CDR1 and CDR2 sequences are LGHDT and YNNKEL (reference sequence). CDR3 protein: CACCQKEGASYEQYF. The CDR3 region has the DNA TGTGCCTGCTGCCAAAAAGAGGGCGCCTCCTACGAGCAGTACTTC.

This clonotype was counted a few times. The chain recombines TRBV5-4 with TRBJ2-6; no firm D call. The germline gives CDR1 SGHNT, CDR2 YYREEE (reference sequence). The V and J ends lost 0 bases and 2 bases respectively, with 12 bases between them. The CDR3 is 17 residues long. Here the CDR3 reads CASSLGYVIAGANVLTF. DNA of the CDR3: TGTGCCAGCAGCTTGGGCTATGTAATAGCTGGGGCCAACGTCCTGACTTTC.

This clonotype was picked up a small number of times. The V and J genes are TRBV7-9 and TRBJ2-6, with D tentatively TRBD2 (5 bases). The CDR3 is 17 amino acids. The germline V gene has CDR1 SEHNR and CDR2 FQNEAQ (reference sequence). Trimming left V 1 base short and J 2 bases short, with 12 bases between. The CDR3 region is CASSLVPGGPGANVLTF. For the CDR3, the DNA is TGTGCCAGCAGCTTAGTTCCAGGAGGTCCTGGGGCCAACGTCCTGACTTTC.

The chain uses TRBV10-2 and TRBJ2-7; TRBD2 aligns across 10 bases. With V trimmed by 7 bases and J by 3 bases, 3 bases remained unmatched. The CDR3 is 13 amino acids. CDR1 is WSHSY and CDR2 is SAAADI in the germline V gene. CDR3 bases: TGCGCCAGCAAACTAGCGGGAAGCTACGAGCAGTACTTC. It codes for CASKLAGSYEQYF.

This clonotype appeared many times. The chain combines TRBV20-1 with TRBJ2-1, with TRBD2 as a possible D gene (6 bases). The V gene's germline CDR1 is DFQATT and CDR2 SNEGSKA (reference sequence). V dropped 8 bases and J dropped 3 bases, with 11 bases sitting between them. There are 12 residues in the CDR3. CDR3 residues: CSPRGIYNEQFF. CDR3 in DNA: TGCAGTCCCCGGGGGATCTACAATGAGCAGTTCTTC.

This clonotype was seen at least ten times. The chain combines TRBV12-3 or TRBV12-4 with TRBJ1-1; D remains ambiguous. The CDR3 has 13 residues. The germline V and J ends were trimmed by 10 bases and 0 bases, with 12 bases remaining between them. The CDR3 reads CATGRTMNTEAFF. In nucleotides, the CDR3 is TGTGCCACGGGCCGCACTATGAACACTGAAGCTTTCTTT.